The 25 T cell receptor beta chains below were found in one sample sequenced in a study of blood T cells in healthy people across ages. Together with a sample-barcoded 5' primer, a J-beta primer mix was included in a second PCR lasting roughly 6 to 12 cycles. TCRdb ran MiXCR on the 5' RACE reads and lists one entry per CDR3 protein. Of 800,000 to 1,300,000 distinct CDR3 sequences in the sample, around 27% were seen once. This sample was also put to use in a study of T cells of mothers and their children.

Sequencing used blood. These receptors were collected from a girl aged 2-9 years in good health.

The chain joins TRBV6-6 to TRBJ1-6; weak D call: TRBD1 (5 bases). The CDR3 is made up of 15 amino acids. Germline V CDR1 and CDR2: MNHNY, SVGAGI (reference sequence). V dropped 2 bases and J dropped 13 bases, with 18 bases sitting between them. The CDR3 is CASSYGDSLLEPLHF. The CDR3, as DNA: TGTGCCAGCAGTTACGGAGACAGTCTATTGGAGCCCCTCCACTTT.

Note on this clonotype: A read error is likely, as this CDR3 ends without the conserved phenylalanine or tryptophan. V usage is TRBV6-5 and J usage is TRBJ1-2, with D perhaps matching TRBD1 (5 bases). The CDR3 sequence is 12 residues long. Germline CDR1 and CDR2: MNHEY and SVGAGI. Trimming removed 7 bases at V and 4 bases at J, with 10 bases between. CDR3 bases: TGTGCCAGCAAGGGACGGGGCTATGGCTACACCCTC. It specifies CASKGRGYGYTL.

This clonotype appeared a few times. This chain links TRBV7-2 with TRBJ2-5, with D unclear. The CDR3 loop spans 15 amino acids. The germline gives CDR1 SGHTA, CDR2 FQGNSA. V was trimmed by 3 bases and J by 4 bases, leaving 15 bases between them. The CDR3 loop reads CASSFSPAHPETQYF. CDR3 DNA sequence: TGTGCCAGCAGCTTTAGTCCCGCGCATCCAGAGACCCAGTACTTC.

This clonotype occurred a few times. V is TRBV28 and J is TRBJ2-5; the D gene is possibly TRBD2 (5 bases). The DNA end is a closer match to TRBJ2-1, so the J assignment may be wrong. Germline V gene sequence: CDR1 MDHEN, CDR2 SYDVKM. There are 11 residues in the CDR3. The CDR3 is CASLSGYEQFF. The DNA of the CDR3 is TGTGCCTCCCTCTCGGGGTATGAGCAGTTCTTC.

The chain is built from TRBV7-9 and TRBJ1-2; TRBD1 agrees at 9 bases. Germline CDR1 reads SEHNR; CDR2 reads FQNEAQ (reference sequence). The J segment lost 7 bases and the V segment lost 3 bases, leaving 6 bases of the junction unmatched. The CDR3 is 14 residues long. CDR3 residues: CASSLLTGGAGYTF. CDR3 sequence (DNA): TGTGCCAGCAGCTTGTTGACAGGGGGGGCTGGCTACACCTTC.

The chain is built from TRBV20-1 and TRBJ2-1; weak D call: TRBD1 (6 bases). The V gene's germline CDR1 is DFQATT and CDR2 SNEGSKA (reference sequence). The CDR3 is made up of 15 amino acids. With 5 bases removed from V and 0 bases from J, the gap between germline ends came to 14 bases. CDR3 loop: CSAPTGLSSYNEQFF. CDR3 DNA sequence: TGCAGTGCTCCCACAGGGCTTAGCTCCTACAATGAGCAGTTCTTC.

The chain is built from TRBV4-1 and TRBJ2-1; D unresolved. The CDR3 sequence is 14 residues long. Trimming cost V 1 base and J 6 bases, with 10 bases left between them. The germline gives CDR1 MGHRA, CDR2 YSYEKL. In DNA form, the CDR3 reads TGCGCCAGCAGCCAAGCCCTAACTCGCAATGAGCAGTTCTTC. It is translated as CASSQALTRNEQFF.

This clonotype was counted ten times or more. The chain joins TRBV7-9 to TRBJ2-5, with TRBD1 matching 7 bases. The last part of the DNA fits TRBJ2-7 better; the J call may be wrong. This CDR3 is 13 amino acids long. Germline CDR1 is SEHNR and CDR2 is FQNEAQ (reference sequence). CDR3 sequence reads: CASSPWDSYEQYF. CDR3 in DNA: TGTGCCAGCAGTCCCTGGGACAGCTACGAGCAGTACTTC.

This clonotype was seen a handful of times. V usage is TRBV12-3 or TRBV12-4 and J usage is TRBJ1-4; 7 nucleotides align to TRBD1. The CDR3 is 14 amino acids. Trimming took 5 bases from V and 7 from J; bases not matched to a gene: 7. This chain's CDR3 is CASSGDRDGEKLFF. The CDR3, as DNA: TGTGCCAGCAGTGGAGACAGGGATGGTGAAAAACTGTTTTTT.

This clonotype was picked up a small number of times. One end of the junction varies from germline; a read error may be responsible. The chain has TRBV5-5 and TRBJ2-1; D is possibly TRBD2 (5 bases). The CDR3 length is 13 residues. Germline values: CDR1 SGHKS, CDR2 YYEKEE (reference sequence). CDR3 in amino acids: CASSWERYNEQSF. The CDR3 DNA follows: TGTGCCAGCAGTTGGGAGAGATACAATGAGCAGTCCTTC.

Worth noting for this clonotype: A read error is likely, as this CDR3 ends without the conserved phenylalanine or tryptophan. The V call is TRBV12-3 or TRBV12-4, the J call TRBJ2-7; no definite D call. The V end lost 7 bases, the J end lost 5 bases, and 3 bases lay between the germline ends. The CDR3 is made up of 9 amino acids. The CDR3: CASTNEQYS. CDR3 DNA sequence: TGTGCCAGCACCAACGAGCAGTACTCC.

This clonotype turned up a few times. This chain links TRBV13 with TRBJ1-6; tentative D call: TRBD1 (5 bases). Germline CDR1 PRHDT, CDR2 FYEKMQ (reference sequence). The CDR3 totals 16 residues. V was shortened by 5 bases and J by 9 bases, with 20 bases between the two germline ends. CDR3 region: CASSPQSPGLSSPLHF. The CDR3 DNA is TGTGCCAGCAGCCCCCAGAGTCCGGGGCTGAGTTCACCCCTCCACTTT.

The rearrangement uses TRBV7-2 and TRBJ2-7; 9 positions match TRBD1. CDR3 size: 15 residues. CDR1 and CDR2 (germline): SGHTA, FQGNSA. Germline trimming cut 4 bases from V and 6 bases from J; bases unmatched to any gene: 10. CDR3 DNA: TGTGCCAGCAGCTCCTCCGGGACAGGGCACAGCGAGCAGTACTTC. It translates to CASSSSGTGHSEQYF. Complete variable domain (other parts from reference TRBV7-2 and TRBJ2-7): GAGVSQSPSNKVTEKGKDVELRCDPISGHTALYWYRQSLGQGLEFLIYFQGNSAPDKSGLPSDRFSAERTGGSVSTLTIQRTQQEDSAVYLCASSSSGTGHSEQYFGPGTRLTVT.

This clonotype occurred once. This chain links TRBV10-3 with TRBJ2-5, with unresolved D. Germline CDR1 reads ENHRY; CDR2 reads SYGVKD. The V gene lost 3 bases and the J gene lost 3 bases, with 8 bases spanning the gap. The length of the CDR3 is 13 residues. The CDR3 loop reads CAISENREETQYF. In DNA form, the CDR3 reads TGTGCCATCAGTGAAAATAGAGAAGAGACCCAGTACTTC.

This clonotype occurred a few times. The V gene is TRBV10-3, the J gene TRBJ1-2, with D unclear. Germline-derived CDR1 and CDR2 are ENHRY and SYGVKD. CDR3 size: 15 residues. V lost 3 bases to trimming and J lost 1 base, with 12 bases between them. Here the CDR3 DNA reads TGTGCCATCAGTGAAGCAGGAACCCTTAACTATGGCTACACCTTC. Its translation is CAISEAGTLNYGYTF.

This clonotype occurred a few times. The CDR3 reads CSVERQGGETQYF. The DNA of the CDR3 is TGCAGCGTTGAACGGCAGGGAGGAGAGACCCAGTACTTC. The V call is TRBV29-1, the J call TRBJ2-5; possibly TRBD2 for D (6 bases). Germline lookup yields CDR1 SQVTM and CDR2 ANQGSEA. The CDR3 runs 13 residues. V lost 2 bases, J lost 4 bases, and 11 bases lay in between.

CDR3 coding DNA: TGTGCCAGCAGCCAAGGGGGAGCCCCCAATGAGCAGTTCTTC. Translation gives CASSQGGAPNEQFF. This rearrangement joins TRBV3-1 to TRBJ2-1, with a tentative D call TRBD2 (5 bases). The CDR3 runs to 14 residues. The V and J ends lost 1 base and 6 bases respectively, with 10 bases between them. Germline V gene sequence: CDR1 LGHDT, CDR2 YNNKEL (reference sequence).

The V gene is TRBV7-2, the J gene TRBJ2-3, with 11 positions matching TRBD2. CDR3 length equals 14 residues. V dropped 1 base and J dropped 9; count of bases not matched to a gene: 3. The germline V gene has CDR1 SGHTA and CDR2 FQGNSA. CDR3 sequence reads: CASSLGTSGYTQYF. CDR3 nucleotide sequence: TGTGCCAGCAGCTTAGGGACTAGCGGGTACACGCAGTATTTT.

This clonotype has more than one count but fewer than ten. This rearrangement joins TRBV27 to TRBJ2-5, with TRBD1 matching 12 bases. The CDR3 runs 18 residues. Unmatched junction bases numbered 9, after V lost 3 bases and J lost 1 base. Germline-derived CDR1 and CDR2 are MNHEY and SMNVEV (reference sequence). The chain's CDR3 is CASSFLNLGQGAQETQYF. The CDR3 coding sequence is TGTGCCAGCAGTTTTCTTAACCTGGGACAGGGGGCCCAAGAGACCCAGTACTTC.

This clonotype was seen more than once but under ten times. This chain links TRBV28 with TRBJ2-3; TRBD2 might be the D (6 bases). The CDR3 extends over 17 amino acids. Germline values: CDR1 MDHEN, CDR2 SYDVKM. V was cut by 5 bases and J by 0 bases, with 18 bases left in between. DNA for the CDR3: TGTGCCAGCAGTCCGCCCGGGATAGCGGCTAGCACAGATACGCAGTATTTT. This codes for CASSPPGIAASTDTQYF. The whole variable domain, remainder taken from reference TRBV28 and TRBJ2-3, is DVKVTQSSRYLVKRTGEKVFLECVQDMDHENMFWYRQDPGLGLRLIYFSYDVKMKEKGDIPEGYSVSREKKERFSLILESASTNQTSMYLCASSPPGIAASTDTQYFGPGTRLTVL.

In this sample, this clonotype turned up a few times. This chain uses TRBV27 with TRBJ1-2; the match to TRBD1 covers 10 bases. Germline-derived CDR1 and CDR2 are MNHEY and SMNVEV (reference sequence). The J segment lost 8 bases and the V segment lost 4 bases, leaving 4 bases of the junction unmatched. The CDR3 has 13 residues. The CDR3 DNA reads as TGTGCCAGCAGTTCGGACAGGGGGGAAGGCTACACCTTC. This encodes CASSSDRGEGYTF.

The chain couples TRBV20-1 to TRBJ2-3; D remains unclear. Trimming took off 3 bases at V and 4 bases at J, with 8 bases between the two ends. The CDR3 totals 12 residues. Germline CDR1 and CDR2: DFQATT and SNEGSKA (reference sequence). CDR3 nucleotide sequence: TGCAGTGCTAGGGCGGACCCAGATACGCAGTATTTT. Residues: CSARADPDTQYF.

This clonotype was counted a few times. This chain connects TRBV24-1 to TRBJ2-2; D unresolved. There are 15 residues in the CDR3. Germline V CDR1 and CDR2: KGHDR, SFDVKD. V dropped 4 bases and J dropped 5 bases, with 13 bases sitting between them. CDR3 coding DNA: TGTGCCACCAGTGAAAGGGATTTCTTGACCGGGGAGCTGTTTTTT. Amino acid sequence: CATSERDFLTGELFF.

The rearrangement uses TRBV4-2 and TRBJ2-1, with TRBD2 identical over 9 bases. With V trimmed by 4 bases and J by 7 bases, 14 bases remained unmatched. Germline values: CDR1 LGHNA, CDR2 YNFKEQ. The CDR3 totals 17 residues. CDR3 coding DNA: TGTGCCAGCAGCCTAGAACCGACGACTAGCGGAAAAAATGAGCAGTTCTTC. Translating it yields CASSLEPTTSGKNEQFF.

This clonotype occurred many times. The V and J genes are TRBV9 and TRBJ2-3, with 7 positions matching TRBD2. J gave up 4 bases and V 4 bases, and 6 bases lay outside the gene matches. Germline CDR1 and CDR2: SGDLS and YYNGEE. There are 14 residues in the CDR3. This chain's CDR3 is CASSSGGGADTQYF. In DNA form, the CDR3 reads TGTGCCAGCAGCTCGGGGGGAGGTGCAGATACGCAGTATTTT.